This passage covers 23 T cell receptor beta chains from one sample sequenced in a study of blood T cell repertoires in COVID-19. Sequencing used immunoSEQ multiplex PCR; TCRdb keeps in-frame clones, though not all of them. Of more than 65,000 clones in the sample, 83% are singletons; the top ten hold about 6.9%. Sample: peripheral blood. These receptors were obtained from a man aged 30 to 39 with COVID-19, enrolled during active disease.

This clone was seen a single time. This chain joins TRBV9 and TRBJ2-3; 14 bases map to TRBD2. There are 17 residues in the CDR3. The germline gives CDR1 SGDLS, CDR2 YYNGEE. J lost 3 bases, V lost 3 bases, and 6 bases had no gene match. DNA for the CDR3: TGTGCCAGCAGCGGAGAGCGGACTAGCGGGAGGACAGATACGCAGTATTTT. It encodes CASSGERTSGRTDTQYF. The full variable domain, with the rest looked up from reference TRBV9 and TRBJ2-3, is DSGVTQTPKHLITATGQRVTLRCSPRSGDLSVYWYQQSLDQGLQFLIQYYNGEERAKGNILERFSAQQFPDLHSELNLSSLELGDSALYFCASSGERTSGRTDTQYFGPGTRLTVL.

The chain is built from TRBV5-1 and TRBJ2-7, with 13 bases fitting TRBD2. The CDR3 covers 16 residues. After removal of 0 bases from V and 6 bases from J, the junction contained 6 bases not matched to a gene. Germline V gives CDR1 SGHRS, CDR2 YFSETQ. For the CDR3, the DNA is TGCGCCAGCAGCTTGGAGACCGGACTAGCGGGAGCCGAGCAGTACTTC. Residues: CASSLETGLAGAEQYF.

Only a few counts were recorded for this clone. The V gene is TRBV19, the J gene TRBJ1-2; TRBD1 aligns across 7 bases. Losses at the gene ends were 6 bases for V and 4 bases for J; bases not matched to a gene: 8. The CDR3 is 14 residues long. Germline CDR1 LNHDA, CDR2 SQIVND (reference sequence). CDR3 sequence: CASRAGQSTYGYTF. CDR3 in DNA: TGTGCCAGTAGGGCGGGACAGTCTACCTATGGCTACACCTTC.

DNA of the CDR3: TGTGCCAGCAGGGCACGGGACAGGGGGGCTTCCTCCTACGAGCAGTACTTC. Encoded protein: CASRARDRGASSYEQYF. The chain couples TRBV28 to TRBJ2-7; TRBD1 matches at 11 bases. Trimming at V came to 6 bases and at J to 0 bases, leaving 10 bases not matched to a gene. This CDR3 is 17 amino acids long. In germline, CDR1 is MDHEN, CDR2 SYDVKM.

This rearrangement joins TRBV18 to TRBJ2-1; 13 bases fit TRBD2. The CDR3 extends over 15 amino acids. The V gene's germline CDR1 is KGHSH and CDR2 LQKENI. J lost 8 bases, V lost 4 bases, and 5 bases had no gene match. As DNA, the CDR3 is TGTGCCAGCTCACTCCTCGGACTAGCGGGGGATGAGCAGTTCTTC. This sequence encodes CASSLLGLAGDEQFF.

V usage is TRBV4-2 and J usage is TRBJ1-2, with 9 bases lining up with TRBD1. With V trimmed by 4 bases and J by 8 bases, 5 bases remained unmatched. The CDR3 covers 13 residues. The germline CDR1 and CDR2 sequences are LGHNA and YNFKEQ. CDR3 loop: CASSPPGQGGYTF. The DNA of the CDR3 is TGTGCCAGCAGCCCCCCGGGACAGGGAGGCTACACCTTC.

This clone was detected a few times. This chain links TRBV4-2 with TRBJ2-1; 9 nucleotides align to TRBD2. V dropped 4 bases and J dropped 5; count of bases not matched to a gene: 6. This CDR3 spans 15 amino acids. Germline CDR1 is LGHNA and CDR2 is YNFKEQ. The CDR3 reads CASSPRLAANNEQFF. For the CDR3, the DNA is TGTGCCAGCAGCCCCCGACTAGCGGCTAACAATGAGCAGTTCTTC.

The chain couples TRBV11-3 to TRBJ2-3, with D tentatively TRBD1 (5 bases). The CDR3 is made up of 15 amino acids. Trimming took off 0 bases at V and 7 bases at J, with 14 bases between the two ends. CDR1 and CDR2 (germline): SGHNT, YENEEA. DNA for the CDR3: TGTGCCAGCAGCTTAGAAGGGGCCCCGCAGAATACGCAGTATTTT. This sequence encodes CASSLEGAPQNTQYF.

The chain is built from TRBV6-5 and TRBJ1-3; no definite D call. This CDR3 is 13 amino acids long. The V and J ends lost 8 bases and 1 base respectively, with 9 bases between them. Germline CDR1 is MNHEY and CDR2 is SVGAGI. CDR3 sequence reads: CASGRQSGNTIYF. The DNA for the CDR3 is TGTGCCAGCGGTCGTCAGTCTGGAAACACCATATATTTT.

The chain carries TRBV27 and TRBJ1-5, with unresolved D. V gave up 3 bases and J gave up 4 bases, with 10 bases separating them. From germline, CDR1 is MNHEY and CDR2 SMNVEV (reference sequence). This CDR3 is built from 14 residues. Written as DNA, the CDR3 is TGTGCCAGCAGTTTCGCAGGTAAAAATCAGCCCCAGCATTTT. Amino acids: CASSFAGKNQPQHF.

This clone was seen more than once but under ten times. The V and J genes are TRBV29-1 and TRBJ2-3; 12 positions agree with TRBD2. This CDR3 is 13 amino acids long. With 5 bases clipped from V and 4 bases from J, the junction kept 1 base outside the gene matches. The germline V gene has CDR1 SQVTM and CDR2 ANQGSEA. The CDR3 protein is CSVRLAGADTQYF. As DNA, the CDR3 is TGCAGCGTTCGACTAGCGGGAGCAGATACGCAGTATTTT.

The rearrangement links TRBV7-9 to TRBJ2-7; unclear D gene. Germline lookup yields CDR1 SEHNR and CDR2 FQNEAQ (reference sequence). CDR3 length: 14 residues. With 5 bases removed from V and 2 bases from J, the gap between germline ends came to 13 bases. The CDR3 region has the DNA TGTGCCAGCAGCGATGGGCAGGTGACCTACGAGCAGTACTTC. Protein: CASSDGQVTYEQYF.

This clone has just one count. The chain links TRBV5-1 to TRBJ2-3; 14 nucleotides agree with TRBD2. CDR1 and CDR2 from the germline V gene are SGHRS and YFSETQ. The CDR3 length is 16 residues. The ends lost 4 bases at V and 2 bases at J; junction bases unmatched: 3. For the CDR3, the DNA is TGCGCCAGCAGCGTGGGACTAGCGGGAGTCACAGATACGCAGTATTTT. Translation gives CASSVGLAGVTDTQYF.

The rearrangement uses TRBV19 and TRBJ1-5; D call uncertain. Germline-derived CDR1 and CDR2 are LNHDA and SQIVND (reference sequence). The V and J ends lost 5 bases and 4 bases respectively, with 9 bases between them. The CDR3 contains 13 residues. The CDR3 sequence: CASSVLKNQPQHF. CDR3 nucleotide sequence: TGTGCCAGTAGTGTCCTAAAGAATCAGCCCCAGCATTTT.

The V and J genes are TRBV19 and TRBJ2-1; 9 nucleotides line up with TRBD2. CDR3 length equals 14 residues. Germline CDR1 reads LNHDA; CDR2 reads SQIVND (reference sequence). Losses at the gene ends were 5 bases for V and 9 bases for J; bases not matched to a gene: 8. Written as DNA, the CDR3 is TGTGCCAGTAGTTGGGCTAGCGGGGACCTTGAGCAGTTCTTC. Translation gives CASSWASGDLEQFF. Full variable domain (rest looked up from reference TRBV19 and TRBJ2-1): DGGITQSPKYLFRKEGQNVTLSCEQNLNHDAMYWYRQDPGQGLRLIYYSQIVNDFQKGDIAEGYSVSREKKESFPLTVTSAQKNPTAFYLCASSWASGDLEQFFGPGTRLTVL.

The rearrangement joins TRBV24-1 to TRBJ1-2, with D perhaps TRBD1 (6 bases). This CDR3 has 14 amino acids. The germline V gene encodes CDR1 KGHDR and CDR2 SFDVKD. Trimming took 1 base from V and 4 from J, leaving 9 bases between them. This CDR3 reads CATSDFRDTYGYTF. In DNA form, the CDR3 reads TGTGCCACCAGTGATTTCCGGGACACCTATGGCTACACCTTC.

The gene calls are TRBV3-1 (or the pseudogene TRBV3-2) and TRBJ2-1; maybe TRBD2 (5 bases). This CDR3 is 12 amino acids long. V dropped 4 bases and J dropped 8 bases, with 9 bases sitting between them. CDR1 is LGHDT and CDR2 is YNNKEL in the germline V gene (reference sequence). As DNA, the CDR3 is TGTGCCAGCAGCCGCACTAGAGATGAGCAGTTCTTC. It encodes CASSRTRDEQFF.

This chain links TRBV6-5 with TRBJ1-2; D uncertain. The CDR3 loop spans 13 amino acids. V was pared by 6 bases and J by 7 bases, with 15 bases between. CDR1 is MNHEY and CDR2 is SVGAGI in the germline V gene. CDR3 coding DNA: TGTGCCAGCAGGGGGTCCGAGGGAGCTGGCTACACCTTC. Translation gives CASRGSEGAGYTF.

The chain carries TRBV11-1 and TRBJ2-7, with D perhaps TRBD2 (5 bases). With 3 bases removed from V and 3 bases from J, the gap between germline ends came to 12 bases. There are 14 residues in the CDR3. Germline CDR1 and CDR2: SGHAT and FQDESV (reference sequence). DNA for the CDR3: TGTGCCAGCAGCTTGGAAGGAGAGGGCTACGAGCAGTACTTC. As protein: CASSLEGEGYEQYF.

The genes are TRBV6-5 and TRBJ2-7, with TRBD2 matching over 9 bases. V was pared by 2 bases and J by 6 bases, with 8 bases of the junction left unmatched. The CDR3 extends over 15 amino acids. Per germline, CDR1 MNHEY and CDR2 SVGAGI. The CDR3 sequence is CASSYLSGSRGEQYF. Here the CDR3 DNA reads TGTGCCAGCAGTTACCTTAGCGGGAGTCGGGGCGAGCAGTACTTC.

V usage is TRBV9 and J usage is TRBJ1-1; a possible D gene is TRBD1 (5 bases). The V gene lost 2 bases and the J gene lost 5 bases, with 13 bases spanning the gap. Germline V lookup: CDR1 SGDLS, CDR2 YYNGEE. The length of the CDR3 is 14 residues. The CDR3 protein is CASSVEDRGTEAFF. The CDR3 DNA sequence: TGTGCCAGCAGCGTGGAGGACCGGGGGACTGAAGCTTTCTTT. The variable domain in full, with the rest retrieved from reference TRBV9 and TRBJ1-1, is DSGVTQTPKHLITATGQRVTLRCSPRSGDLSVYWYQQSLDQGLQFLIQYYNGEERAKGNILERFSAQQFPDLHSELNLSSLELGDSALYFCASSVEDRGTEAFFGQGTRLTVV.

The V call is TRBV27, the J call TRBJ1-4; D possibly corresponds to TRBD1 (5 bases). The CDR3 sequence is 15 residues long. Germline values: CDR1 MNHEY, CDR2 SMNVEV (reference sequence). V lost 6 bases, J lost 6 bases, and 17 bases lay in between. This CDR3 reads CASRMGRLGDEKLFF. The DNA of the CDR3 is TGTGCCAGCAGGATGGGGAGGCTGGGGGATGAAAAACTGTTTTTT.

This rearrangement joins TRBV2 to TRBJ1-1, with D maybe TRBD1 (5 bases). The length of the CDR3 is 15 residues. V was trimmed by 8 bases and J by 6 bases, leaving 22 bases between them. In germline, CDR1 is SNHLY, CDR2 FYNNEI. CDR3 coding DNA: TGTGCCAGCGCCAGCGGGGCTCAGAGACGTTCTGAAGCTTTCTTT. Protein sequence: CASASGAQRRSEAFF.